This T cell receptor beta chain derives from a study of tumor and adjacent non-tumor tissue in lung cancer. General study findings and limits: In normal lung, the top 100 clones were significantly more dominant than in tumor. TCR diversity was significantly greater in tumor than normal lung tissue.

CDR3 length: 14 amino acids. V lost 5 bases and J 11 bases, leaving 21 bases between the germline ends. Germline-derived CDR1 and CDR2 are MNHNY and SVGAGI (reference sequence). This sample's RNA came from whole unsorted tissue. Chemotherapy-naive patients with new lung cancer underwent thoracic surgery in China, August–November 2014. With respect to this clonotype: Antigen unknown.

A modified ARM-PCR protocol with three rounds of nested PCR amplified TCRbeta. A single record per CDR3 protein comes from TCRdb applying MiXCR to the multiplex PCR reads. The sample holds 55,000 to 70,000 distinct CDR3 sequences, just under 60% seen once. The TCR comes from a man in his forties or fifties with non-small cell lung cancer. Material: lung tumor tissue. The chain employs TRBV6-6 and TRBJ1-2; D gene unclear. This chain's CDR3 is CASSATRETGGYTF. The CDR3 DNA reads TGTGCCAGCAGTGCTACTCGTGAGACGGGTGGTTACACCTTC.